A single sample is the source of the 3 T cell receptor beta chains below, sequenced in a study of radiation and T cells in renal cell carcinoma. Data came from immunoSEQ multiplex PCR; TCRdb stores just in-frame clones and leaves some out. The repertoire has more than 15,000 clones, around 63% of them found once; the top ten carry about 33%. Stated treatment: treatment-naive control, cytoreductive nephrectomy. This specimen consisted of tumor tissue, obtained from a patient whose treatment was nephrectomy without radiotherapy. Every receptor here comes from a man between 50 and 59 years old with renal cell carcinoma.

The chain uses TRBV19 and TRBJ2-1; D may correspond to TRBD1 or TRBD2 (5 bases each). In germline, CDR1 is LNHDA, CDR2 SQIVND (reference sequence). This CDR3 is 18 amino acids long. Trimming took off 4 bases at V and 2 bases at J, with 21 bases between the two ends. The CDR3 DNA reads as TGTGCCAGTAGTAGTTGGGGGAGCTTTCGGAACCCCTACAATGAGCAGTTCTTC. Residues: CASSSWGSFRNPYNEQFF.

CDR3 DNA sequence: TGTGCCAGCAGCTACAGTGATACGCAGTATTTT. Its translation: CASSYSDTQYF. The chain carries TRBV7-9 and TRBJ2-3, with unresolved D. The germline CDR1 and CDR2 sequences are SEHNR and FQNEAQ (reference sequence). With 4 bases removed from V and 6 bases from J, the gap between germline ends came to 5 bases. CDR3 length: 11 amino acids.

This clone was found a few times. V usage is TRBV19 and J usage is TRBJ2-1; D remains unclear. Germline CDR1 LNHDA, CDR2 SQIVND (reference sequence). Trimming stripped 7 bases from V and 0 bases from J, with 7 bases between. This CDR3 is 13 amino acids long. In DNA, the CDR3 is TGTGCCAGTACTGGAAGCTCCTACAATGAGCAGTTCTTC. Translating it yields CASTGSSYNEQFF.